Each of the 25 T cell receptor beta chains below was sequenced from the same sample in a study of vaccination effects on CD4 cells after COVID-19. The authors isolated CD4+ T cells after less than eleven days of culture. Produced via immunoSEQ multiplex PCR; TCRdb's table is partial and in-frame only. The sample includes under 50,000 clones, approximately 70% of them seen just once. For these receptors, no antigen is known. The specimen comprised CD4+ T cells from PBMCs cultured without peptide, sampled before COVID-19 vaccination. The receptors derive from a human donor who received a COVID-19 vaccine.

The chain links TRBV1 to TRBJ2-5; the table's D call TRBD2 went unverified against the DNA. TRBV1 is annotated as a pseudogene. This CDR3 comprises 16 residues. The CDR3 loop is CTSSQGFPAEEETQYF. In DNA form, the CDR3 reads TGCACCAGCAGCCAAGGTTTTCCAGCGGAGGAAGAGACCCAGTACTTC.

This clone appeared a single time. The chain is built from TRBV20-1 and TRBJ2-1; TRBD2 might be the D (6 bases). Germline CDR1 DFQATT, CDR2 SNEGSKA (reference sequence). The CDR3 totals 15 residues. Between the trimmed V and J ends, which lost 3 bases and 4 bases, there was a span of 16 bases. CDR3 sequence reads: CSASTVVAVYNEQFF. The CDR3 DNA sequence: TGCAGTGCTAGTACTGTAGTAGCGGTATACAATGAGCAGTTCTTC.

This clone was detected a few times. The chain employs TRBV7-2 and TRBJ1-5; D is unclear. Germline V gene lookup returns CDR1 SGHTA and CDR2 FQGNSA. The CDR3 runs to 13 residues. The germline V and J ends were trimmed by 3 bases and 4 bases, with 7 bases remaining between them. The DNA of the CDR3 is TGTGCCAGCAGCTTGGGGTGGAATCAGCCCCAGCATTTT. Translated, it gives CASSLGWNQPQHF.

This clone has a handful of counts. V is TRBV5-1 and J is TRBJ2-7, with 13 bases aligning to TRBD2. Germline CDR1 is SGHRS and CDR2 is YFSETQ. CDR3 size: 17 residues. The trim removed 3 bases at V and 2 bases at J, leaving 8 bases unmatched. The CDR3 sequence is CASSWGLTSGRTYEQYF. DNA for the CDR3: TGCGCCAGCAGCTGGGGGTTGACTAGCGGGAGGACCTACGAGCAGTACTTC.

The chain is built from TRBV11-3 and TRBJ2-3; TRBD2 matches at 14 bases. V shed 3 bases and J 4 bases; nucleotides not matched to a gene: 3. The CDR3 extends over 16 amino acids. Germline V gene lookup returns CDR1 SGHNT and CDR2 YENEEA. CDR3 coding DNA: TGTGCCAGCAGCTTGGGACTAGCGGGAGACGCAGATACGCAGTATTTT. Protein sequence: CASSLGLAGDADTQYF.

This clone was seen just once. This chain uses TRBV18 with TRBJ2-4; no reliable D call. CDR1 is KGHSH, CDR2 LQKENI, per germline. V was cut by 2 bases and J by 2 bases, with 10 bases left in between. CDR3 length equals 15 residues. Here the CDR3 DNA reads TGTGCCAGCTCACCAGGGCAGGCCACCAAAAACATTCAGTACTTC. It is translated as CASSPGQATKNIQYF.

This clone was seen once. The chain employs TRBV2 and TRBJ2-1; the D is unclear. The CDR3 has 13 residues. V was clipped by 4 bases and J by 4 bases, with 8 bases between them. Germline-derived CDR1 and CDR2 are SNHLY and FYNNEI. The CDR3, as DNA: TGTGCCAGCAGTGTGGAAGCTTACAATGAGCAGTTCTTC. It yields the protein CASSVEAYNEQFF.

In regard to this clone: Sequence at one end of the junction differs from germline and may be a read error. This chain joins TRBV6-2 or TRBV6-3 and TRBJ2-7; D possibly matches TRBD1 or TRBD2 (5 bases each). The CDR3 runs to 12 residues. In germline, CDR1 is MNHEY, CDR2 SVGEGT. CDR3 sequence reads: CASSYSRDRLNF. The CDR3 nucleotides read TGTGCCAGCAGTTACTCTCGGGACCGCCTAAACTTC.

This clone was found a few times. V is TRBV6-5 and J is TRBJ2-2; weak D call: TRBD1 (5 bases). Germline values: CDR1 MNHEY, CDR2 SVGAGI. This CDR3 region has 15 residues. Trimming pared 6 bases from V and 0 bases from J, leaving 11 bases between. The DNA of the CDR3 is TGTGCCAGCAGCCCCCGGACAACGAACACCGGGGAGCTGTTTTTT. Amino acid sequence: CASSPRTTNTGELFF.

The CDR3 bases are TGTGCCAGCAGTCCCCCGGCAGGATACACAGATACGCAGTATTTT. Encoded protein: CASSPPAGYTDTQYF. The rearrangement links TRBV28 to TRBJ2-3; D ambiguous. Germline CDR1 and CDR2: MDHEN and SYDVKM. This CDR3 has 15 residues. Trimming left V 5 bases short and J 2 bases short, with 14 bases between.

V is TRBV6-2 or TRBV6-3 and J is TRBJ2-7; D is perhaps TRBD2 (6 bases). Trimming cost V 4 bases and J 5 bases, with 18 bases left between them. The CDR3 loop spans 15 amino acids. Per germline, CDR1 MNHEY and CDR2 SVGEGT. The CDR3 loop is CASSSPSERANEQYF. The CDR3 bases are TGTGCCAGCAGTTCCCCCTCTGAGCGGGCGAACGAGCAGTACTTC.

This clone was observed a handful of times. The chain employs TRBV19 and TRBJ1-2; 8 bases are shared with TRBD1. From germline, CDR1 is LNHDA and CDR2 SQIVND (reference sequence). The CDR3 has 14 residues. Unmatched junction bases numbered 6, after V lost 3 bases and J lost 6 bases. This CDR3 reads CASSMNDRGNGYTF. In DNA form, the CDR3 reads TGTGCCAGTAGTATGAATGACAGGGGAAATGGCTACACCTTC.

The chain links TRBV24-1 to TRBJ2-7, with 8 bases matching TRBD1. The V segment lost 10 bases and the J segment 6 bases; nucleotides outside the gene matches: 4. This CDR3 is built from 11 residues. CDR1 is KGHDR and CDR2 is SFDVKD in the germline V gene. Written as DNA, the CDR3 is TGTGCCACTGGGACAGGCCGCGAGCAGTACTTC. Encoded protein: CATGTGREQYF.

The chain uses TRBV7-2 and TRBJ2-3; D is undetermined. The V gene's germline CDR1 is SGHTA and CDR2 FQGNSA. The V and J ends lost 5 bases and 6 bases respectively, with 9 bases between them. The CDR3 totals 12 residues. CDR3 region: CASSTLSDTQYF. The CDR3 bases are TGTGCCAGCAGCACTCTGTCGGATACGCAGTATTTT.

This chain connects TRBV6-5 to TRBJ2-5; D is possibly TRBD1 (6 bases). There are 12 residues in the CDR3. V was pared by 7 bases and J by 3 bases, with 9 bases between. Germline loops: CDR1 MNHEY, CDR2 SVGAGI. The CDR3 bases are TGTGCCAGCACGCACAGGGAAGAGACCCAGTACTTC. This codes for CASTHREETQYF.

The chain has TRBV27 and TRBJ1-6; possibly TRBD1 for D (5 bases). V was clipped by 3 bases and J by 10 bases, with 13 bases between them. Germline CDR1 reads MNHEY; CDR2 reads SMNVEV (reference sequence). The CDR3 is 14 amino acids. The CDR3 spells CASSFRETYSPLHF. CDR3 in DNA: TGTGCCAGCAGTTTCAGGGAGACGTACTCACCCCTCCACTTT.

The rearrangement uses TRBV6-5 and TRBJ2-7; D gene ambiguous. Germline V gives CDR1 MNHEY, CDR2 SVGAGI. This CDR3 spans 13 amino acids. V was trimmed by 9 bases and J by 0 bases, leaving 12 bases between them. The CDR3 reads CASETLSSYEQYF. DNA for the CDR3: TGTGCCAGTGAGACCCTTAGCTCCTACGAGCAGTACTTC.

The rearrangement joins TRBV24-1 to TRBJ2-3, with a tentative D call TRBD2 (7 bases). The CDR3 covers 15 residues. V was cut by 6 bases and J by 3 bases, with 15 bases left in between. CDR1 is KGHDR, CDR2 SFDVKD, per germline. CDR3 sequence (DNA): TGTGCCACCAGTACCTTAGGGGGAGGGACAGATACGCAGTATTTT. This gives the protein CATSTLGGGTDTQYF.

The genes are TRBV20-1 and TRBJ2-1; 8 positions agree with TRBD2. Germline V gives CDR1 DFQATT, CDR2 SNEGSKA (reference sequence). V shed 2 bases and J 10 bases; nucleotides not matched to a gene: 1. This CDR3 is 11 amino acids long. In DNA form, the CDR3 reads TGCAGTGCTAGAAAGCGGGAGGAGCAGTTCTTC. It translates to CSARKREEQFF.

V is TRBV27 and J is TRBJ1-2; D possibly corresponds to TRBD1 (5 bases). V dropped 5 bases and J dropped 8 bases, with 15 bases sitting between them. Germline V gene data show CDR1 as MNHEY and CDR2 as SMNVEV (reference sequence). The CDR3 spans 13 residues. DNA of the CDR3: TGTGCCAGCAGTCTCCTCGTAGGGGAGGGCTACACCTTC. Translating gives CASSLLVGEGYTF.

The rearrangement joins TRBV6-1 to TRBJ1-4; D uncertain. The V end was cut by 2 bases, the J end by 4 bases, with 11 bases between. This CDR3 is built from 15 residues. The germline V gene encodes CDR1 MNHNS and CDR2 SASEGT. CDR3 DNA sequence: TGTGCCAGCAGTGAAAATCAGGCCAGTAATGAAAAACTGTTTTTT. This encodes CASSENQASNEKLFF.

This sequence joins TRBV28 and TRBJ1-5; the D gene is possibly TRBD1 (6 bases). The V and J ends lost 7 bases and 2 bases respectively, with 9 bases between them. CDR3 length equals 13 residues. Per the germline V gene, CDR1 is MDHEN and CDR2 is SYDVKM. As DNA, the CDR3 is TGTGCCAGCACCTGGACAGGCAATCAGCCCCAGCATTTT. Protein: CASTWTGNQPQHF.

The V and J genes are TRBV15 and TRBJ2-1, with 8 bases that match TRBD2. V shed 3 bases, J shed 10 bases, and the junction held 11 bases outside the gene matches. The CDR3 runs 15 residues. Germline loops: CDR1 LNHNV, CDR2 YYDKDF (reference sequence). Here the CDR3 reads CATSSSIGRAREQFF. DNA for the CDR3: TGTGCCACCAGCAGCAGCATCGGGAGGGCTAGGGAGCAGTTCTTC.

The table lists this clone with a few counts. V is TRBV6-2 or TRBV6-3 and J is TRBJ2-6; no clear D. This CDR3 comprises 15 residues. The V and J ends lost 4 bases and 3 bases respectively, with 10 bases between them. The germline V gene encodes CDR1 MNHEY and CDR2 SVGEGT. The CDR3 bases are TGTGCCAGCAGTTCCCGGCCCGGTGGGGCCAACGTCCTGACTTTC. This sequence encodes CASSSRPGGANVLTF.

This clone was observed a handful of times. The chain has TRBV24-1 and TRBJ1-2; no clear D. Deletions cut 3 bases from V and 8 bases from J, with 12 bases between. This CDR3 contains 13 residues. CDR1 KGHDR and CDR2 SFDVKD come from the germline V gene. CDR3 DNA: TGTGCCACCAGTGATCCTCCCCTTGGAGGCTACACCTTC. Amino acid sequence: CATSDPPLGGYTF.